The 5 T cell receptor beta chains below come from one sample, sequenced in a study of blood T cell repertoires in COVID-19. Profiled with immunoSEQ multiplex PCR; TCRdb holds only in-frame clones, not every one. The sample gives 300,000 or so clones, just under 90% of which show up once; 2.5% to 3% is in the top ten. Sequences were obtained from PBMCs or T cells enriched from blood (not recorded which). Every receptor here comes from a woman aged 50 to 60 who had been exposed to COVID-19.

The genes are TRBV5-6 and TRBJ2-5; possible D gene TRBD2, 6 bases. Trimming took off 2 bases at V and 4 bases at J, with 15 bases between the two ends. The CDR3 length is 15 residues. Looked up from germline, CDR1 is SGHDT and CDR2 is YYEEEE. The CDR3 region is CASSFSGGGGETQYF. The DNA of the CDR3 is TGTGCCAGCAGCTTCTCCGGGGGAGGAGGAGAGACCCAGTACTTC.

The gene calls are TRBV28 and TRBJ1-1; D might be TRBD1 (5 bases). Trimming removed 5 bases at V and 3 bases at J, with 10 bases between. The CDR3 runs to 13 residues. Germline-derived CDR1 and CDR2 are MDHEN and SYDVKM. In DNA form, the CDR3 reads TGTGCCAGCAGTGCAGACAGATACACTGAAGCTTTCTTT. This encodes CASSADRYTEAFF.

The chain recombines TRBV24-1 with TRBJ2-3, with 10 bases aligning to TRBD2. The CDR3 is 17 amino acids. V was pared by 0 bases and J by 1 base, with 3 bases of the junction left unmatched. Germline loops: CDR1 KGHDR, CDR2 SFDVKD. CDR3 amino acids: CATSDLAGLAGTDTQYF. As DNA, the CDR3 is TGTGCCACCAGTGATTTGGCAGGACTAGCGGGCACAGATACGCAGTATTTT.

This sequence joins TRBV7-8 and TRBJ1-2; 7 nucleotides line up with TRBD1. This CDR3 has 15 residues. Germline trimming cut 5 bases from V and 4 bases from J; bases unmatched to any gene: 10. From germline, CDR1 is SGHVS and CDR2 FQNEAQ. CDR3 loop: CASSSNRGEGYGYTF. CDR3 nucleotides: TGTGCCAGCAGCAGTAACAGGGGCGAAGGCTATGGCTACACCTTC.

This chain joins TRBV6-1 and TRBJ1-3; 8 bases map to TRBD1. The ends lost 1 base at V and 1 base at J; junction bases unmatched: 9. CDR3 length equals 18 residues. CDR1 and CDR2 from the germline V gene are MNHNS and SASEGT. DNA for the CDR3: TGTGCCAGCAGTGAAGGGATAGGCAGGGGGCAATCTGGAAACACCATATATTTT. Protein product: CASSEGIGRGQSGNTIYF.